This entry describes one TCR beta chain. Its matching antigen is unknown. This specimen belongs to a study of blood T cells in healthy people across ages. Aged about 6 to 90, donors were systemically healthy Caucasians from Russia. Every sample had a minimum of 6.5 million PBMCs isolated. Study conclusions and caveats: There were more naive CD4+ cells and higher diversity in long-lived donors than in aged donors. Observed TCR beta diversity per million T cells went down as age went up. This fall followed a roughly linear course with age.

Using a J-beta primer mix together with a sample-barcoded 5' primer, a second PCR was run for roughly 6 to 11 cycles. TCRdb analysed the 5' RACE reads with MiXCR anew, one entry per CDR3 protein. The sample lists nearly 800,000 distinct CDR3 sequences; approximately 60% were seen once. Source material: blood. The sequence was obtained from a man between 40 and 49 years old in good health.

The CDR3 region has the DNA TGTGCCAGCAGCCCCCAGCACCGGGGTACGCAGTATTTT. It codes for CASSPQHRGTQYF. This chain links TRBV3-1 with TRBJ2-3; a possible D gene is TRBD2 (5 bases). Germline CDR1 and CDR2: LGHDT and YNNKEL (reference sequence). The V end was cut by 4 bases, the J end by 8 bases, with 13 bases between. This CDR3 contains 13 residues.